This T cell receptor beta chain was sequenced in a study of blood T cell repertoires in COVID-19. Across the whole study: There were acute and convalescent COVID-19 samples, and they came from the United States, Italy and Spain. From T cells, B-cell-depleted T cells, or PBMCs came the material, which was cDNA or gDNA.

Germline V CDR1 and CDR2: MNHEY, SVGAGI. The CDR3 runs to 12 residues. Trimming took off 6 bases at V and 5 bases at J, with 8 bases between the two ends. Authors' processing steps: Estimated nucleated cell counts came from reference gene primer amplification. Repertoires were generated with immunoSEQ multiplex PCR, while TCRdb's copy carries only in-frame clones and drops some. D and trimming come from the DNA, and the V and J calls and clone size come from that table. The sample holds 210,000 or so clones, around 89% seen once. This chain connects TRBV6-5 to TRBJ1-5; a weak D match, TRBD1 (5 bases). The sequenced material came from peripheral blood. The source of this sequence is a man in his fifties or sixties with acute or convalescent COVID-19. This CDR3 reads CASRQAYQPQHF. The CDR3 DNA reads TGTGCCAGCAGACAGGCCTATCAGCCCCAGCATTTT.